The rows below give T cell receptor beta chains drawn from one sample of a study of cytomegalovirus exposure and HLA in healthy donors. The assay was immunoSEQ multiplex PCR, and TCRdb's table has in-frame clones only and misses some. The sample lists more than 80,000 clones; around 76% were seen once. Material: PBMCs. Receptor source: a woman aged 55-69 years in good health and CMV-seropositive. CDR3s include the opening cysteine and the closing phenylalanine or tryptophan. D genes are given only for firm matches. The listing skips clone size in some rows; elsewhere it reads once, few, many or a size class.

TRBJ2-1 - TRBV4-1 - CASSQDGLNEQFF TGCGCCAGCAGCCAAGATGGCCTCAATGAGCAGTTCTTC
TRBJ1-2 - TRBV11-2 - CASSSPWGGGYTF TGTGCCAGCAGCTCCCCCTGGGGAGGCGGCTACACCTTC
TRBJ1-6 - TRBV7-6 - CASSLSQGNSPLHF TGTGCCAGCAGCTTAAGCCAGGGTAATTCACCCCTCCACTTT
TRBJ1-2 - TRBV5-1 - CASSLGSGSDGYTF TGCGCCAGCAGCTTGGGTTCAGGGTCTGACGGCTACACCTTC
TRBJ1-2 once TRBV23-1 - CASSSQWRSEVYGYTF TGCGCCAGCAGTTCCCAATGGAGATCGGAGGTCTATGGCTACACCTTC
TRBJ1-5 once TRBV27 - CASSLGRQSNQPQHF TGTGCCAGCAGTTTAGGACGACAGAGCAATCAGCCCCAGCATTTT
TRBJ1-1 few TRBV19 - CASDRWTEAFF TGTGCCAGCGACAGGTGGACTGAAGCTTTCTTT
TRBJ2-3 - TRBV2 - CASSDLDISTDTQYF TGTGCCAGCAGCGACCTGGACATTTCCACAGATACGCAGTATTTT
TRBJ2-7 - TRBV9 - CASSYLPAYEQYF TGTGCCAGCTCCTACCTTCCGGCCTACGAGCAGTACTTC
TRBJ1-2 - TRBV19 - CASSLQGYGYTF TGTGCCAGTAGTCTGCAGGGCTATGGCTACACCTTC
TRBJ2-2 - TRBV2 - CASSDKNTGELFF TGTGCCAGCAGTGACAAGAACACCGGGGAGCTGTTTTTT
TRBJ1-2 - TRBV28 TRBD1 CASSLRQGHRNYGYTF TGTGCCAGCAGTTTAAGACAGGGCCATCGGAACTATGGCTACACCTTC
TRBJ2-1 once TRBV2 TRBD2 CASRGPGTSGSGEQFF TGTGCCAGCAGGGGACCCGGGACTAGCGGGAGTGGTGAGCAGTTCTTC
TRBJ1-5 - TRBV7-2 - CASSLDRANQPQHF TGTGCCAGCAGCCTGGACAGAGCCAATCAGCCCCAGCATTTT
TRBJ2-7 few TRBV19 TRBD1 CATSTGGGYEQYF TGTGCCACTTCGACAGGGGGCGGATACGAGCAGTACTTC
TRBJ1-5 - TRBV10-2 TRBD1 CASRLGGGQPQHF TGCGCCAGCAGATTAGGGGGCGGTCAGCCCCAGCATTTT
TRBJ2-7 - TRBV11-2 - CASSLGDTTYEQYF TGTGCCAGCAGCTTAGGGGACACAACCTACGAGCAGTACTTC
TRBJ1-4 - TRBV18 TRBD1 CASSPGTGGVKLFF TGTGCCAGCTCACCCGGGACAGGGGGCGTAAAACTGTTTTTT
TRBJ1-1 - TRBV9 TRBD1 CASSGYRGEDTEAFF TGTGCCAGCAGCGGTTACAGGGGGGAGGACACTGAAGCTTTCTTT
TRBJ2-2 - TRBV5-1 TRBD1 CASSIQGAGELFF TGCGCCAGCAGCATACAGGGGGCCGGGGAGCTGTTTTTT
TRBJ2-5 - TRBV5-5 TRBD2 CASSLVGGGGETQYF TGTGCCAGCAGCTTGGTCGGCGGGGGTGGCGAGACCCAGTACTTC
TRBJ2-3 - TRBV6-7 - CASSYSWAGYADTQYF TGTGCCAGCAGTTACTCGTGGGCAGGGTACGCAGATACGCAGTATTTT
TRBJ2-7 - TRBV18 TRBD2 CASSPTSGSSEQYF TGTGCCAGCTCACCTACTAGCGGGAGTAGTGAGCAGTACTTC
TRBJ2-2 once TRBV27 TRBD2 CASSFRLAGDTGELFF TGTGCCAGCAGTTTCCGACTAGCGGGCGACACCGGGGAGCTGTTTTTT
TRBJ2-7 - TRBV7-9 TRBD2 CASSLPGLAGVKQYF TGTGCCAGCAGCTTACCGGGACTAGCGGGAGTCAAGCAGTACTTC
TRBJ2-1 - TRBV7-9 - CASSQGVNEQFF TGTGCCAGCAGCCAAGGGGTAAATGAGCAGTTCTTC
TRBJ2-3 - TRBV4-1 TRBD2 CASSLGLAGTDTQYF TGCGCCAGCAGCCTCGGACTAGCGGGAACAGATACGCAGTATTTT
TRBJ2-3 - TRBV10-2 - CASSGLDPRYAQYF TGCGCCAGCAGTGGCCTAGACCCTAGATATGCGCAGTATTTT